The 8 T cell receptor beta chains below come from one sample, sequenced in a study of cytomegalovirus exposure and HLA in healthy donors. Primers: 60 Vbeta forward and 13 Jbeta reverse. The assay was immunoSEQ multiplex PCR, and TCRdb's table has in-frame clones only and misses some. The listing records approximately 93,000 clones. The sample was PBMCs. The receptors here all came from a woman aged 25 to 39 in good health and CMV-seronegative.

The rearrangement joins TRBV15 to TRBJ1-5; 9 nucleotides match TRBD1. The CDR3 consists of 16 residues. Germline values: CDR1 LNHNV, CDR2 YYDKDF (reference sequence). Trimming took 7 bases from V and 2 from J; bases not matched to a gene: 9. The CDR3 DNA reads as TGTGCCACCAAATGGACAGGGGCTAGGGGCAATCAGCCCCAGCATTTT. Its protein product is CATKWTGARGNQPQHF.

The chain couples TRBV5-4 to TRBJ2-6, with 7 bases fitting TRBD1. CDR1 is SGHNT and CDR2 is YYREEE in the germline V gene (reference sequence). This CDR3 comprises 16 residues. The J segment lost 2 bases and the V segment lost 0 bases, leaving 2 bases of the junction unmatched. DNA for the CDR3: TGTGCCAGCAGCTTGGTTACAGGGGCTGGGGCCAACGTCCTGACTTTC. It encodes CASSLVTGAGANVLTF.

J is TRBJ1-5 and V is TRBV5-6, with 9 bases lining up with TRBD1. Germline-derived CDR1 and CDR2 are SGHDT and YYEEEE. The CDR3 contains 17 residues. Trimming removed 3 bases from V and 6 bases from J; junction bases left unmatched: 13. CDR3 DNA: TGTGCCAGCAGCTCTGGGGACAGGGAGGCTTGGGGTCAGCCCCAGCATTTT. Its translation: CASSSGDREAWGQPQHF.

V gene TRBV9 combines with J gene TRBJ2-2; 9 nucleotides align to TRBD1. V was pared by 2 bases and J by 3 bases, with 8 bases of the junction left unmatched. CDR3 length: 17 amino acids. Germline values: CDR1 SGDLS, CDR2 YYNGEE. The CDR3 loop reads CASSVPGTGLDTGELFF. CDR3 in DNA: TGTGCCAGCAGCGTTCCCGGGACAGGGTTAGACACCGGGGAGCTGTTTTTT.

Concerning this clone itself: The conserved phenylalanine or tryptophan normally closing the CDR3 is absent here, so this likely arose from a read error. The genes are TRBV13 and TRBJ2-7; 11 bases line up with TRBD1. The CDR3 contains 16 residues. V trimming: 2 bases; J trimming: 3 bases; junction bases outside the gene matches: 6. The germline gives CDR1 PRHDT, CDR2 FYEKMQ (reference sequence). CDR3 residues: CASSLRGTGGGYEQYL. Written as DNA, the CDR3 is TGTGCCAGCAGCTTAAGGGGGACAGGGGGGGGCTACGAGCAGTACCTC.

This chain links TRBV11-3 with TRBJ2-1; TRBD2 matches 8 bases. Germline CDR1 SGHNT, CDR2 YENEEA. This CDR3 contains 15 residues. With 5 bases clipped from V and 8 bases from J, the junction kept 11 bases outside the gene matches. The chain's CDR3 is CASSLGGAGADEQFF. CDR3 sequence (DNA): TGTGCCAGCAGCCTAGGCGGAGCGGGAGCCGATGAGCAGTTCTTC.

The chain has TRBV5-4 and TRBJ2-3; 13 bases are a match to TRBD2. Trimming removed 5 bases from V and 9 bases from J; junction bases left unmatched: 12. CDR3 size: 16 residues. CDR1 is SGHNT, CDR2 YYREEE, per germline (reference sequence). In DNA form, the CDR3 reads TGTGCCAGCAGTCGAACTAGCGGGGGGGCCGGGGACACGCAGTATTTT. It codes for CASSRTSGGAGDTQYF. Variable domain in full (rest from reference TRBV5-4 and TRBJ2-3): ETGVTQSPTHLIKTRGQQVTLRCSSQSGHNTVSWYQQALGQGPQFIFQYYREEENGRGNFPPRFSGLQFPNYSSELNVNALELDDSALYLCASSRTSGGAGDTQYFGPGTRLTVL.

The rearrangement links TRBV9 to TRBJ1-1; TRBD1 agrees at 9 bases. The ends lost 3 bases at V and 6 bases at J; junction bases unmatched: 9. Germline CDR1 and CDR2: SGDLS and YYNGEE. The CDR3 runs 15 residues. The CDR3 spells CASSAVDRGSPEAFF. CDR3 DNA sequence: TGTGCCAGCAGCGCCGTGGACAGGGGTAGCCCTGAAGCTTTCTTT.